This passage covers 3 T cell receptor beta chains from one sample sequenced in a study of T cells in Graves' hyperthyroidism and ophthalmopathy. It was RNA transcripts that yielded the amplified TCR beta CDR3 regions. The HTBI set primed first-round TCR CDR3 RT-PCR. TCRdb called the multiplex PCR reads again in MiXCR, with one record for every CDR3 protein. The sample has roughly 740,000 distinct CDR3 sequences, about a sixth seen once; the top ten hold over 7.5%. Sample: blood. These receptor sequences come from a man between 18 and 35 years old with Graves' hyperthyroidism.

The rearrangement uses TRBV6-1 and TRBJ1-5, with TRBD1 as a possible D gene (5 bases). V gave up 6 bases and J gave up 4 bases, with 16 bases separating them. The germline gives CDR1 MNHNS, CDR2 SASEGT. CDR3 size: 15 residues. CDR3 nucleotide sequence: TGTGCCAGCAGAGGCCGGGACGGCACGAATCAGCCCCAGCATTTT. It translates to CASRGRDGTNQPQHF.

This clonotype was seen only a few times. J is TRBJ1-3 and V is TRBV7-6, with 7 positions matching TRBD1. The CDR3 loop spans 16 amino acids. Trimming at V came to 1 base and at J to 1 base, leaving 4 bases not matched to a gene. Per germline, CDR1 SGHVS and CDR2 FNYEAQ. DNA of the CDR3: TGTGCCAGCAGCTTAGAGGTCAGGGGGTCTGGAAACACCATATATTTT. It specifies CASSLEVRGSGNTIYF. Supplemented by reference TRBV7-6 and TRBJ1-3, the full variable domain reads GAGVSQSPRYKVTKRGQDVALRCDPISGHVSLYWYRQALGQGPEFLTYFNYEAQQDKSGLPNDRFSAERPEGSISTLTIQRTEQRDSAMYRCASSLEVRGSGNTIYFGEGSWLTVV.

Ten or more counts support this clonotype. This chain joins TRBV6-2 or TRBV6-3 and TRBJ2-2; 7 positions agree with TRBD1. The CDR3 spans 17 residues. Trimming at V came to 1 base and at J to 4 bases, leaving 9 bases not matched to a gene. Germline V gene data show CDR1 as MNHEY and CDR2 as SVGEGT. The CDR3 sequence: CASSYFVTGSLTGELFF. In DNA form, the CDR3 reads TGTGCCAGCAGTTACTTCGTGACAGGGAGCCTCACCGGGGAGCTGTTTTTT.